This T cell receptor (beta chain) was sequenced in a study of shared clonotypes between healthy human individuals. To note about this clone: What it binds is not known.

The germline V gene encodes CDR1 SQVTM and CDR2 ANQGSEA. The length of the CDR3 is 14 residues. J was trimmed by 8 bases and V by 1 base; bases with no gene match: 4. Running of the assay took place at deep level. Across several immunoSEQ plates, the genomic DNA of each subset was split evenly. Libraries were prepared by immunoSEQ multiplex PCR; TCRdb keeps only in-frame clonotypes and omits some of them. This repertoire shows approximately 710,000 clones, 90% found once; its top ten account for about 34%. Overall study results and limits: Generation probability values for non-shared clonotypes were lower than those for clonotypes shared by all four donors.

The rearrangement joins TRBV29-1 to TRBJ2-1; TRBD2 matches at 11 bases. The receptor comes from a man between 18 and 29 years old in good health. Some clones in this sample may be carry-over from other donors' samples. Sequenced: memory CD8+ T cells from PBMCs. Documented subset: CD45RO+ cells pooled with CCR7-negative TemRA cells. Written as DNA, the CDR3 is TGCAGCGTTGAAGCCGGGACTAGCGGCGATGAGCAGTTCTTC. Its protein is CSVEAGTSGDEQFF.